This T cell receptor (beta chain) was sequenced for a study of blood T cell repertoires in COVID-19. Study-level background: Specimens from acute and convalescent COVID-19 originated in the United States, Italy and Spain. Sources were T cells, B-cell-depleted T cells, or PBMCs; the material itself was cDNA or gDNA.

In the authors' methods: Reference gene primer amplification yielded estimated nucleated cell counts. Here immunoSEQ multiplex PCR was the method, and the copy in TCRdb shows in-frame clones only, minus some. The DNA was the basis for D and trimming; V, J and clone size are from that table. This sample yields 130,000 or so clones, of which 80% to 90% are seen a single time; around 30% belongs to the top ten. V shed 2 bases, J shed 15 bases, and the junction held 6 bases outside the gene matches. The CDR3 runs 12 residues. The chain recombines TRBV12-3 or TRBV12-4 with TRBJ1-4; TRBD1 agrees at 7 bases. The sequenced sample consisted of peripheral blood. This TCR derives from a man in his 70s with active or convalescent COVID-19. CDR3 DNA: TGTGCCAGCAGTTTAAGACAGGGCCGCTTGTTTTTT. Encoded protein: CASSLRQGRLFF.